What follows are 5 T cell receptor beta chains derived from one specimen sequenced in a study of T cell responses to AZD1222 COVID-19 vaccine. Profiled with immunoSEQ multiplex PCR; TCRdb holds only in-frame clones, not every one. Of fewer than 150,000 clones in the sample, about nine tenths were seen once. The material was peripheral blood, obtained 28 days after the second AZD1222 dose. The receptor set was obtained from an adult who received the AZD1222 COVID-19 vaccine.

V usage is TRBV7-3 and J usage is TRBJ2-5, with 7 bases fitting TRBD2. Germline V CDR1 and CDR2: SGHTA, FQGTGA. The CDR3 is 13 residues long. The V segment lost 8 bases and the J segment 4 bases; nucleotides outside the gene matches: 7. CDR3 DNA: TGTGCCAGCGCTCGGGGGGTCGCAGAGACCCAGTACTTC. This gives the protein CASARGVAETQYF. The variable domain in full, completed from reference TRBV7-3 and TRBJ2-5, reads GAGVSQTPSNKVTEKGKYVELRCDPISGHTALYWYRQSLGQGPEFLIYFQGTGAADDSGLPNDRFFAVRPEGSVSTLKIQRTERGDSAVYLCASARGVAETQYFGPGTRLLVL.

V gene TRBV27 combines with J gene TRBJ2-1; perhaps TRBD1 as D (6 bases). There are 14 residues in the CDR3. Deletions cut 6 bases from V and 6 bases from J, with 15 bases between. Per the germline V gene, CDR1 is MNHEY and CDR2 is SMNVEV (reference sequence). DNA of the CDR3: TGTGCCAGCAGCGTCTGGGGACAAAGCAATGAGCAGTTCTTC. Its translation: CASSVWGQSNEQFF.

The chain is built from TRBV24-1 and TRBJ1-2, with unresolved D. CDR1 is KGHDR, CDR2 SFDVKD, per germline. The CDR3 spans 14 residues. Trimming cost V 7 bases and J 4 bases, with 15 bases left between them. This CDR3 reads CATSPTGNLYGYTF. The DNA of the CDR3 is TGTGCCACCAGCCCCACCGGTAATCTCTATGGCTACACCTTC.

V and J are TRBV7-3 and TRBJ1-1, with D possibly matching TRBD1 (5 bases). This CDR3 comprises 15 residues. Trimming took 0 bases from V and 0 from J, leaving 8 bases between them. Germline loops: CDR1 SGHTA, CDR2 FQGTGA. The CDR3: CASSLTRGMNTEAFF. CDR3 coding DNA: TGTGCCAGCAGCTTAACACGGGGGATGAACACTGAAGCTTTCTTT.

V gene TRBV6-6 combines with J gene TRBJ2-5; D is perhaps TRBD1 (5 bases). Trimming cost V 4 bases and J 5 bases, with 11 bases left between them. This CDR3 has 13 amino acids. From germline, CDR1 is MNHNY and CDR2 SVGAGI (reference sequence). The chain's CDR3 is CASSFRVGETQYF. In nucleotides, the CDR3 is TGTGCCAGCAGTTTCAGGGTGGGTGAGACCCAGTACTTC.